This T cell receptor beta chain was retrieved from a study of T-cell memory formation after mild COVID-19. The germline V and J ends were trimmed by 4 bases and 8 bases, with 17 bases remaining between them. This CDR3 contains 14 residues. The germline V gene has CDR1 SGDLS and CDR2 YYNGEE. In TCRdb, the 5' RACE reads were re-called with MiXCR into one record per CDR3 protein. In the table there are around 390,000 distinct CDR3 sequences, approximately 15% of which are singletons. Source material: PBMCs or a T cell subset sorted from them (not recorded which). This sequence joins TRBV9 and TRBJ2-3, with no clear D. The origin of this receptor is a man aged 18-30 years who had mild COVID-19 (a few samples of this study predate the infection). Cell type and time point are not known. Written as DNA, the CDR3 is TGTGCCAGCAGCCCTTACGGGCCTACGGGTACGCAGTATTTT. This encodes CASSPYGPTGTQYF.